The text below deals with one T cell receptor beta chain. Its specificity is not known. CDR3 length: 14 amino acids. The J segment lost 3 bases and the V segment lost 6 bases, leaving 4 bases of the junction unmatched. CDR1 and CDR2 from the germline V gene are SGHDT and YYEEEE. Donors contributed one heparinised blood draw apiece, averaging around 100 mL. This record comes from a study of beta chain features in type 1 diabetes. General study findings and limits: Within each of all four CD4+ subsets, Type 1 diabetes patients had TCRB CDR3s that were moderately but significantly shorter.

Sequencing targeted expressed TCRB transcripts, as all isolated RNA had been reverse transcribed. Repertoires were generated with immunoSEQ multiplex PCR, while TCRdb's copy carries only in-frame clones and drops some. The sample yields fewer than 350,000 clones, about 15% seen once. The sequence was obtained from a man between 18 and 35 years old with type 1 diabetes. The chain couples TRBV5-6 to TRBJ2-7, with TRBD2 matching over 12 bases. Sequences were obtained from naive CD4+ T cells from blood. CDR3 bases: TGTGCCAGCATCCAGACTAGCGGGAGCTACGAGCAGTACTTC. Translated: CASIQTSGSYEQYF.